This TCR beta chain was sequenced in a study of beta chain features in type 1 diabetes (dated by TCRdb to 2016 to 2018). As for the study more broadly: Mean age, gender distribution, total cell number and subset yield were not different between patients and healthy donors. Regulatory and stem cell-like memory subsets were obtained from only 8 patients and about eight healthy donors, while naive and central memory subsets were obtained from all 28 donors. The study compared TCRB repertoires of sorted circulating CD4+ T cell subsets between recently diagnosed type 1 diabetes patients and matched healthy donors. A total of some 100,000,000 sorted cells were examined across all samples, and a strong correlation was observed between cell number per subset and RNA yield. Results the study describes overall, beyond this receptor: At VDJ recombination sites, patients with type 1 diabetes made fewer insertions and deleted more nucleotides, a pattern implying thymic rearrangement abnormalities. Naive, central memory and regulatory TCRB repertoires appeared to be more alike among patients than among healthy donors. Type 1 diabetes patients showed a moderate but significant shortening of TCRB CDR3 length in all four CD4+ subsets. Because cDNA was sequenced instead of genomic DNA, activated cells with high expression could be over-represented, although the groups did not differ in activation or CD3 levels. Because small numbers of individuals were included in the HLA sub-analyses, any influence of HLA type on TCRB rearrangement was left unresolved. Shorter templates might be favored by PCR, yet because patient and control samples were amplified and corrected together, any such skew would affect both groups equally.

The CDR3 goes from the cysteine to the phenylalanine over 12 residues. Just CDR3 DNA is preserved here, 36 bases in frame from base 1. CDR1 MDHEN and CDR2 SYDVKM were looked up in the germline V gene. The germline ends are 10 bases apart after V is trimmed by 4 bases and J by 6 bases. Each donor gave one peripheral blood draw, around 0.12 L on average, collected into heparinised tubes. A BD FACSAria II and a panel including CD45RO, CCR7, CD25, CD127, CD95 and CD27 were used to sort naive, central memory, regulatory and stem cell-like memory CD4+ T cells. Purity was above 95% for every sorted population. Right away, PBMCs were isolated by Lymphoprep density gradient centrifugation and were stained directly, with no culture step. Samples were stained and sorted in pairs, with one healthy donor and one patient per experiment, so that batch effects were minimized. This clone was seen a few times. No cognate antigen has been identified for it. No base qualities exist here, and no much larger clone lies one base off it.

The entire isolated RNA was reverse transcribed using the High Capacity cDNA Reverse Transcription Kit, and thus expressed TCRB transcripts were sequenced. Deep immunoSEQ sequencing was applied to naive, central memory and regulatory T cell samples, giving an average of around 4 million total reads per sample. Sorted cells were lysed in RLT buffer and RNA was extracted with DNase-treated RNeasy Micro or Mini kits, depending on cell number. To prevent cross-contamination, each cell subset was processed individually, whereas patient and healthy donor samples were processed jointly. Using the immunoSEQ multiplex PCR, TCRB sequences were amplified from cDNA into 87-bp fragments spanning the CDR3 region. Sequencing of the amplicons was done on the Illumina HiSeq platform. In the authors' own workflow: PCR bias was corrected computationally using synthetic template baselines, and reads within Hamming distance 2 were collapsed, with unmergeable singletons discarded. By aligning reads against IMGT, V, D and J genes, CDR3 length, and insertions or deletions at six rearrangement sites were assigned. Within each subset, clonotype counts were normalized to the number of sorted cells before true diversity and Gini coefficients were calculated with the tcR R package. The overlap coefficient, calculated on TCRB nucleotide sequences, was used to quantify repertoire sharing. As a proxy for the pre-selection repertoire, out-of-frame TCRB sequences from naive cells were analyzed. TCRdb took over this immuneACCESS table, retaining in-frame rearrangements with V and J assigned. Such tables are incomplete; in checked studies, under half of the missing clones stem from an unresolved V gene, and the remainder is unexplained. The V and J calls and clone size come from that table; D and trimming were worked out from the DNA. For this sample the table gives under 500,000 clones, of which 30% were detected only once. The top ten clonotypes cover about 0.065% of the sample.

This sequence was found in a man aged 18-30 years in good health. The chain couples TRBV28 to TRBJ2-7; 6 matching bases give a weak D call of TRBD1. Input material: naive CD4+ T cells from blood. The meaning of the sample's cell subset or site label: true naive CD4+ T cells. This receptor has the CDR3 CASSSQGIEQYF. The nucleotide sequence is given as TGTGCCAGCAGTTCCCAGGGGATCGAGCAGTACTTC.